Following are 17 T cell receptor beta chains from one sample sequenced in a study of T cell repertoires in cytomegalovirus infection. One entry per CDR3 protein, called by TCRdb with MiXCR from the reads. The sample records approximately 320,000 distinct CDR3 sequences, over 7.5% being singletons. Sequencing input: PBMCs. The receptors were gathered from a human donor in good health (CMV status not recorded). Some clones in this sample may be carry-over from other donors' samples.

V is TRBV6-1 and J is TRBJ1-4, with D unresolved. The CDR3 has 14 amino acids. CDR1 MNHNS and CDR2 SASEGT come from the germline V gene. V lost 0 bases and J 5 bases, leaving 7 bases between the germline ends. The CDR3 bases are TGTGCCAGCAGTGAAGCATTGGGGAATGAAAAACTGTTTTTT. Translation: CASSEALGNEKLFF.

The chain carries TRBV20-1 and TRBJ2-3; D might be TRBD2 (5 bases). Trimming left V 6 bases short and J 4 bases short, with 17 bases between. Germline assignment: CDR1 DFQATT and CDR2 SNEGSKA (reference sequence). There are 14 residues in the CDR3. The CDR3 spells CSADRGVRADTQYF. CDR3 in DNA: TGCAGTGCGGACCGTGGGGTGAGGGCAGATACGCAGTATTTT.

There are a few counts of this clonotype. V is TRBV12-3 or TRBV12-4 and J is TRBJ1-5, with 9 bases identical to TRBD1. J gave up 2 bases and V 5 bases, and 7 bases lay outside the gene matches. CDR3 length: 16 amino acids. The chain's CDR3 is CASSLTDRGGNQPQHF. CDR3 bases: TGTGCCAGCAGTCTCACGGACAGGGGAGGCAATCAGCCCCAGCATTTT.

The V and J genes are TRBV12-3 or TRBV12-4 and TRBJ1-6, with D hard to call. Trimming took 6 bases from V and 6 from J, leaving 15 bases between them. The CDR3 covers 15 residues. The CDR3 DNA is TGTGCCAGCAGCTTAAATGTACCGTCTAATTCACCCCTCCACTTT. Protein product: CASSLNVPSNSPLHF.

The rearrangement links TRBV7-6 to TRBJ2-3; 8 bases map to TRBD1. J was trimmed by 4 bases and V by 1 base; bases with no gene match: 1. The germline gives CDR1 SGHVS, CDR2 FNYEAQ. CDR3 length equals 14 residues. CDR3 protein: CASSLGTGPDTQYF. The DNA of the CDR3 is TGTGCCAGCAGCTTAGGGACAGGGCCAGATACGCAGTATTTT.

CDR3 bases: TGTGCCAGTTACACAGGGAGAAACACCGGGGAGCTGTTTTTT. Translated: CASYTGRNTGELFF. The rearrangement uses TRBV6-2 or TRBV6-3 and TRBJ2-2; maybe TRBD1 (6 bases). This CDR3 comprises 14 residues. Germline values: CDR1 MNHEY, CDR2 SVGEGT. Trimming took off 9 bases at V and 2 bases at J, with 13 bases between the two ends.

There are many counts of this clonotype. The chain employs TRBV24-1 and TRBJ1-5; TRBD1 matches at 7 bases. V lost 8 bases, J lost 7 bases, and 7 bases stayed unmatched. This CDR3 region has 13 residues. The germline V gene has CDR1 KGHDR and CDR2 SFDVKD. The CDR3 loop reads CATTGGEGQPQHF. The CDR3 nucleotides are TGTGCCACCACAGGGGGAGAGGGACAGCCCCAGCATTTT.

CDR3 residues: CASKSGQGEGYGYTF. The CDR3 nucleotides read TGTGCCAGCAAAAGCGGACAGGGCGAGGGCTATGGCTACACCTTC. This sequence joins TRBV3-1 and TRBJ1-2, with TRBD1 matching over 8 bases. CDR1 and CDR2 from the germline V gene are LGHDT and YNNKEL (reference sequence). This CDR3 region has 15 residues. With V trimmed by 7 bases and J by 4 bases, 11 bases remained unmatched.

This chain connects TRBV29-1 to TRBJ1-4; D remains unclear. V was shortened by 4 bases and J by 11 bases, with 14 bases between the two germline ends. The CDR3 covers 12 residues. The V gene's germline CDR1 is SQVTM and CDR2 ANQGSEA. The CDR3, as DNA: TGCAGCGTTGTGTCCAGAACCCACAAACTGTTTTTT. Amino acids: CSVVSRTHKLFF.

This sequence joins TRBV12-3 or TRBV12-4 and TRBJ2-5; TRBD2 matches 8 bases. This CDR3 comprises 14 residues. Trimming removed 7 bases from V and 1 base from J; junction bases left unmatched: 5. The CDR3 sequence is CASTGRGFQETQYF. In DNA form, the CDR3 reads TGTGCCAGCACCGGGAGGGGGTTCCAAGAGACCCAGTACTTC.

There are many counts of this clonotype. The chain has TRBV7-2 and TRBJ1-1; D ambiguous. The CDR3 extends over 15 amino acids. Germline CDR1 and CDR2: SGHTA and FQGNSA. Deletions cut 7 bases from V and 1 base from J, with 16 bases between. The CDR3: CASTRTGLGNTEAFF. Here the CDR3 DNA reads TGTGCCAGCACCCGAACTGGCTTGGGGAACACTGAAGCTTTCTTT. Drawing the rest from reference TRBV7-2 and TRBJ1-1, the complete variable domain is GAGVSQSPSNKVTEKGKDVELRCDPISGHTALYWYRQSLGQGLEFLIYFQGNSAPDKSGLPSDRFSAERTGGSVSTLTIQRTQQEDSAVYLCASTRTGLGNTEAFFGQGTRLTVV.

This rearrangement joins TRBV27 to TRBJ2-4; D may correspond to TRBD1 or TRBD2 (5 bases each). CDR1 is MNHEY, CDR2 SMNVEV, per germline (reference sequence). This CDR3 has 16 amino acids. V lost 6 bases and J 5 bases, leaving 20 bases between the germline ends. CDR3 loop: CASSLVGTIGQNIQYF. The CDR3 DNA reads as TGTGCCAGCAGCTTAGTAGGGACGATTGGCCAAAACATTCAGTACTTC.

The chain has TRBV7-6 and TRBJ1-4; 7 nucleotides agree with TRBD1. The V gene end was trimmed by 5 bases and the J gene end by 11 bases; junction bases not matched to a gene: 11. Per germline, CDR1 SGHVS and CDR2 FNYEAQ. The CDR3 has 14 residues. CDR3 sequence (DNA): TGTGCCAGCAGCGCCCGGGACAGTACATCGAAACTGTTTTTT. Translated, it gives CASSARDSTSKLFF.

This clonotype appeared many times. The chain combines TRBV6-2 or TRBV6-3 with TRBJ2-7; D unclear. The V end lost 7 bases, the J end lost 3 bases, and 19 bases lay between the germline ends. This CDR3 region has 15 residues. Germline loops: CDR1 MNHEY, CDR2 SVGEGT. This chain's CDR3 is CASTQRGVSHYEQYF. DNA of the CDR3: TGTGCCAGCACTCAAAGAGGAGTTTCCCACTACGAGCAGTACTTC.

This clonotype was counted ten times or more. The chain recombines TRBV10-3 with TRBJ1-5, with a weak D call TRBD1 (5 bases). Trimming removed 8 bases at V and 0 bases at J, with 14 bases between. Germline V gives CDR1 ENHRY, CDR2 SYGVKD. The CDR3 consists of 15 residues. Written as DNA, the CDR3 is TGTGCCATCGGGGGGGAGGACCATAGCAATCAGCCCCAGCATTTT. It encodes CAIGGEDHSNQPQHF.

This clonotype was counted ten times or more. V and J are TRBV7-2 and TRBJ2-3, with D unresolved. The CDR3 spans 13 residues. Trimming cost V 0 bases and J 6 bases, with 7 bases left between them. Germline CDR1 SGHTA, CDR2 FQGNSA. The DNA of the CDR3 is TGTGCCAGCAGCTTAGCGATAGTGGATACGCAGTATTTT. Translation gives CASSLAIVDTQYF.

This clonotype was recorded a few times. V is TRBV7-6 and J is TRBJ2-1; 7 nucleotides match TRBD2. This CDR3 is built from 12 residues. CDR1 SGHVS and CDR2 FNYEAQ come from the germline V gene. J lost 10 bases, V lost 5 bases, and 5 bases had no gene match. CDR3 region: CASSLRSGEQFF. For the CDR3, the DNA is TGTGCCAGCAGCCTCCGTAGCGGGGAGCAGTTCTTC.